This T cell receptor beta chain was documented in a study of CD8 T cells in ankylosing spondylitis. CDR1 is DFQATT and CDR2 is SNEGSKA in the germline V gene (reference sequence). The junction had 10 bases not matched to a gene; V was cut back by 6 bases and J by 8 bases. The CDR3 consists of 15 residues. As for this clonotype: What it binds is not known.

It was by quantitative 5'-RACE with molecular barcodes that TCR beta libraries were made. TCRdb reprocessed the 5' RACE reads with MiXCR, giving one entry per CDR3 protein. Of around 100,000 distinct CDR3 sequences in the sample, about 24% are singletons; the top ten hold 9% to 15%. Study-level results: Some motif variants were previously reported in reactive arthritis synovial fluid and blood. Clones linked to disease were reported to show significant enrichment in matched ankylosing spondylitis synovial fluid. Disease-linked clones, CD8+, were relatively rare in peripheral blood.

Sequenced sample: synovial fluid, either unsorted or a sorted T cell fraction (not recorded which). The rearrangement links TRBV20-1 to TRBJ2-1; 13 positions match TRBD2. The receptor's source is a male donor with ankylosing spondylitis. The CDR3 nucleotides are TGCAGTGCCATTGCCGGGACTAGCGGGATCGATGAGCAGTTCTTC. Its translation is CSAIAGTSGIDEQFF.